The 6 T cell receptor beta chains reported below all come from one sample, sequenced in a study of blood T cells in healthy people across ages. Sample-barcoded 5' priming and a J-beta primer mix drove a second PCR of roughly 6 to 12 cycles. TCRdb itself ran the 5' RACE reads through MiXCR, one entry per CDR3 protein. The data hold 700,000 or so distinct CDR3 sequences, with around 38% observed a single time. Sequenced input: blood. These receptors all come from a man older than 75 in good health.

In its sample, this clonotype was seen a few times. V and J are TRBV20-1 and TRBJ2-7; D unresolved. Trimming took 2 bases from V and 4 from J, leaving 6 bases between them. Germline V lookup: CDR1 DFQATT, CDR2 SNEGSKA (reference sequence). The CDR3 loop spans 11 amino acids. CDR3 region: CSARLTYEQYF. CDR3 nucleotides: TGCAGTGCTAGATTGACTTACGAGCAGTACTTC.

The chain recombines TRBV28 with TRBJ1-2; D not resolved. V lost 5 bases and J 3 bases, leaving 13 bases between the germline ends. This CDR3 has 14 residues. The germline V gene has CDR1 MDHEN and CDR2 SYDVKM. CDR3 sequence: CASSPSSAHYGYTF. The CDR3 DNA follows: TGTGCCAGCAGTCCATCTTCAGCTCACTATGGCTACACCTTC.

This chain joins TRBV15 and TRBJ2-3; D unclear. CDR3 length equals 14 residues. The V gene's germline CDR1 is LNHNV and CDR2 YYDKDF (reference sequence). V was pared by 0 bases and J by 1 base, with 5 bases between. The CDR3: CATSRDVRTDTQYF. CDR3 coding DNA: TGTGCCACCAGCAGAGATGTGCGCACAGATACGCAGTATTTT.

The gene calls are TRBV12-3 or TRBV12-4 and TRBJ1-5; D is uncertain. The V end was cut by 5 bases, the J end by 3 bases, with 14 bases between. The CDR3 extends over 15 amino acids. This CDR3 is CASSPRTANNQPQHF. Here the CDR3 DNA reads TGTGCCAGCAGTCCCCGGACTGCGAACAATCAGCCCCAGCATTTT.

In its sample, this clonotype was seen a few times. The rearrangement uses TRBV7-2 and TRBJ2-5; D unresolved. The V end was cut by 1 base, the J end by 6 bases, with 6 bases between. Germline V gene lookup returns CDR1 SGHTA and CDR2 FQGNSA. The length of the CDR3 is 12 residues. CDR3 DNA sequence: TGTGCCAGCAGCTTAGAGGCGAAGACCCAGTACTTC. It codes for CASSLEAKTQYF.

The gene calls are TRBV3-1 and TRBJ1-1; 7 bases map to TRBD1. The CDR3 length is 14 residues. The germline V gene has CDR1 LGHDT and CDR2 YNNKEL (reference sequence). Unmatched junction bases numbered 7, after V lost 4 bases and J lost 5 bases. In DNA, the CDR3 is TGTGCCAGCAGCCCACAGGGGAAGGGAACTGAAGCTTTCTTT. Translated: CASSPQGKGTEAFF.